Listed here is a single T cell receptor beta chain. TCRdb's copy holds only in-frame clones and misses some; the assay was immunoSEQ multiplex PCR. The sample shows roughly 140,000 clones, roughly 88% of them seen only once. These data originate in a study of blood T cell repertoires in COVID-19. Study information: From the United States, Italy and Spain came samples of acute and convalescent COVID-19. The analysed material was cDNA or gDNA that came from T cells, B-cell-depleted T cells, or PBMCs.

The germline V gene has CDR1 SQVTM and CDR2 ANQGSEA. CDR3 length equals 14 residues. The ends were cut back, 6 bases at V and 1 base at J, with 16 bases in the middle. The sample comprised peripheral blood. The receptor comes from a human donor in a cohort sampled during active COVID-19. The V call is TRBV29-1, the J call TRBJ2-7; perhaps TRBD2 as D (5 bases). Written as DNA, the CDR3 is TGCAGCGTAACTGAAGAGGACTCTTCCTACGAGCAGTACTTC. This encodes CSVTEEDSSYEQYF.